The 30 T cell receptor beta chains presented below share a single source sample, sequenced in a study of cytomegalovirus exposure and HLA in healthy donors. The PCR ran on 60 Vbeta and 13 Jbeta primers. Clones were read by immunoSEQ multiplex PCR, and TCRdb kept only the in-frame ones, dropping some. This table holds 100,000 to 150,000 clones, 74% found once. Sequenced: PBMCs. All receptors derive from a woman between 50 and 59 years old in good health and CMV-seropositive.

The V gene is TRBV6-1, the J gene TRBJ1-4; unclear D gene. Germline CDR1 MNHNS, CDR2 SASEGT. V gave up 3 bases and J gave up 0 bases, with 5 bases separating them. This CDR3 has 14 amino acids. Here the CDR3 reads CASSDGATNEKLFF. The CDR3 DNA is TGTGCCAGCAGTGACGGAGCAACTAATGAAAAACTGTTTTTT.

The rearrangement links TRBV5-5 to TRBJ2-7, with D perhaps matching TRBD1 (5 bases). Per germline, CDR1 SGHKS and CDR2 YYEKEE (reference sequence). CDR3 length equals 15 residues. The ends were cut back, 0 bases at V and 4 bases at J, with 14 bases in the middle. The CDR3 sequence is CASSLGGRVLYEQYF. The CDR3 DNA reads TGTGCCAGCAGCTTGGGTGGCAGGGTACTGTACGAGCAGTACTTC.

This chain links TRBV6-5 with TRBJ2-3; TRBD2 matches at 8 bases. The CDR3 is 13 residues long. V lost 6 bases to trimming and J lost 1 base; unmatched junction nucleotides: 0. Germline CDR1 is MNHEY and CDR2 is SVGAGI. The CDR3 DNA reads as TGTGCCAGCAGGCGGGGGGGCACAGATACGCAGTATTTT. Translated, it gives CASRRGGTDTQYF.

The chain uses TRBV11-2 and TRBJ2-5; no clear D gene. The CDR3 totals 14 residues. Trimming removed 3 bases from V and 2 bases from J, with 10 bases in between. Looked up from germline, CDR1 is SGHAT and CDR2 is FQNNGV. For the CDR3, the DNA is TGTGCCAGCAGCTTGCGGAGTCGGCAAGAGACCCAGTACTTC. Its translation: CASSLRSRQETQYF.

This clone has only one observation. The genes are TRBV2 and TRBJ2-3, with a weak D call TRBD2 (6 bases). The CDR3 totals 15 residues. Germline V gives CDR1 SNHLY, CDR2 FYNNEI. V was pared by 8 bases and J by 2 bases, with 17 bases between. The CDR3 sequence: CASSREWGDTDTQYF. The CDR3, as DNA: TGTGCCAGCTCCAGGGAATGGGGGGACACAGATACGCAGTATTTT.

The rearrangement links TRBV7-2 to TRBJ2-7; 10 nucleotides line up with TRBD2. The J segment lost 4 bases and the V segment lost 2 bases, leaving 5 bases of the junction unmatched. In germline, CDR1 is SGHTA, CDR2 FQGNSA. This CDR3 has 15 amino acids. CDR3: CASSLRLAGSYEQYF. CDR3 coding DNA: TGTGCCAGCAGCTTACGACTAGCGGGTAGTTACGAGCAGTACTTC.

Written as DNA, the CDR3 is TGTGCCAGCAGCTTATCGACTACTCAGCCCCAGCATTTT. This translates into CASSLSTTQPQHF. This chain connects TRBV7-9 to TRBJ1-5, with D hard to call. Germline CDR1 reads SEHNR; CDR2 reads FQNEAQ (reference sequence). CDR3 size: 13 residues. Trimming removed 2 bases at V and 6 bases at J, with 8 bases between.

The chain links TRBV27 to TRBJ2-7; 8 nucleotides agree with TRBD1. Germline lookup yields CDR1 MNHEY and CDR2 SMNVEV (reference sequence). V dropped 1 base and J dropped 2; count of bases not matched to a gene: 4. The CDR3 has 15 amino acids. CDR3 coding DNA: TGTGCCAGCAGTTTATGGACAGGGCCCACCTACGAGCAGTACTTC. Amino acids: CASSLWTGPTYEQYF.

This clone was seen just once. The chain has TRBV7-2 and TRBJ2-3; 8 bases match TRBD2. From germline, CDR1 is SGHTA and CDR2 FQGNSA. This CDR3 has 13 amino acids. In nucleotides, the CDR3 is TGTTCGAGCGGGGGTAGGATGGCAGATACGCAGTATTTT. Translation gives CSSGGRMADTQYF.

The chain is built from TRBV7-3 and TRBJ2-2, with D unclear. V lost 5 bases and J 2 bases, leaving 9 bases between the germline ends. CDR3 length: 14 amino acids. CDR1 SGHTA and CDR2 FQGTGA come from the germline V gene. This CDR3 is CASSPNTNTGELFF. The CDR3 DNA reads as TGTGCCAGCAGCCCCAACACCAACACCGGGGAGCTGTTTTTT.

This clone was detected only a few times. The DNA for the CDR3 is TGTGCCAGCAGCTTAGGAGGGGGAGCCGGGGAGCTGTTTTTT. Translating it yields CASSLGGGAGELFF. V usage is TRBV11-3 and J usage is TRBJ2-2, with D possibly being TRBD1 (6 bases). V was pared by 1 base and J by 6 bases, with 9 bases between. CDR1 is SGHNT and CDR2 is YENEEA in the germline V gene. The CDR3 is 14 amino acids.

V is TRBV7-9 and J is TRBJ2-2; tentatively, D is TRBD1 (6 bases). Germline V gene data show CDR1 as SEHNR and CDR2 as FQNEAQ (reference sequence). This CDR3 spans 19 amino acids. V was clipped by 3 bases and J by 0 bases, with 20 bases between them. The CDR3 region is CASSFSSWGRNANTGELFF. In DNA, the CDR3 is TGTGCCAGCAGCTTCTCTTCTTGGGGGCGCAATGCGAACACCGGGGAGCTGTTTTTT.

This clone has just a few counts. The chain employs TRBV13 and TRBJ1-3; possible D gene TRBD1, 5 bases. The V gene lost 5 bases and the J gene lost 0 bases, with 11 bases spanning the gap. This CDR3 has 15 residues. The germline CDR1 and CDR2 sequences are PRHDT and FYEKMQ (reference sequence). The CDR3 DNA reads as TGTGCCAGCAGCGGAGAAGGGGTCTCTGGAAACACCATATATTTT. It encodes CASSGEGVSGNTIYF.

The chain has TRBV6-1 and TRBJ1-4; tentatively, D is TRBD1 (6 bases). Germline CDR1 is MNHNS and CDR2 is SASEGT. The CDR3 extends over 17 amino acids. Trimming cost V 3 bases and J 8 bases, with 22 bases left between them. CDR3 loop: CASSDNYGQPQGEKLFF. The CDR3 bases are TGTGCCAGCAGTGATAACTACGGACAGCCCCAGGGGGAAAAACTGTTTTTT.

The chain links TRBV6-1 to TRBJ1-3; D unresolved. From germline, CDR1 is MNHNS and CDR2 SASEGT. Trimming took off 3 bases at V and 0 bases at J, with 9 bases between the two ends. The CDR3 runs to 15 residues. The CDR3 DNA reads TGTGCCAGCAGTGAGGGGAGCTCCTCTGGAAACACCATATATTTT. It translates to CASSEGSSSGNTIYF.

The CDR3 sequence is CASSLVRGASDTQYF. CDR3 DNA sequence: TGTGCCAGCAGCTTAGTTCGGGGGGCGTCAGATACGCAGTATTTT. The gene calls are TRBV7-2 and TRBJ2-3, with D maybe TRBD2 (7 bases). Germline CDR1 and CDR2: SGHTA and FQGNSA. This CDR3 is 15 amino acids long. Trimming stripped 1 base from V and 4 bases from J, with 12 bases between.

The chain has TRBV19 and TRBJ2-7, with D uncertain. V dropped 5 bases and J dropped 1 base, with 9 bases sitting between them. Germline CDR1 is LNHDA and CDR2 is SQIVND (reference sequence). The CDR3 is made up of 13 amino acids. This CDR3 reads CASSSAGSYEQYF. The CDR3 DNA reads as TGTGCCAGTAGTTCGGCAGGTTCCTACGAGCAGTACTTC.

The chain uses TRBV4-2 and TRBJ2-7; a possible D gene is TRBD2 (7 bases). There are 16 residues in the CDR3. The V end lost 1 base, the J end lost 5 bases, and 18 bases lay between the germline ends. CDR1 LGHNA and CDR2 YNFKEQ come from the germline V gene. CDR3 protein: CASSQVSVGGPNEQYF. Written as DNA, the CDR3 is TGTGCCAGCAGCCAAGTGTCAGTGGGGGGGCCGAACGAGCAGTACTTC.

The chain couples TRBV5-1 to TRBJ2-2; TRBD2 matches 7 bases. The J segment lost 5 bases and the V segment lost 4 bases, leaving 8 bases of the junction unmatched. The CDR3 has 15 amino acids. The germline V gene has CDR1 SGHRS and CDR2 YFSETQ. In DNA form, the CDR3 reads TGCGCCAGCAGCCCGCGGACGGGGGGAACCGGGGAGCTGTTTTTT. Amino acid sequence: CASSPRTGGTGELFF.

On this clone itself: Distinct nucleotide sequences in the sample also encode this CDR3. V is TRBV5-4 and J is TRBJ1-2; 9 nucleotides align to TRBD1. This CDR3 has 15 amino acids. Looked up from germline, CDR1 is SGHNT and CDR2 is YYREEE (reference sequence). CDR3 region: CAASFFSGTGRGYTF. In nucleotides, the CDR3 is TGTGCTGCAAGCTTTTTTTCCGGGACAGGGCGTGGCTACACCTTC. The variable domain in full, completed from reference TRBV5-4 and TRBJ1-2, reads ETGVTQSPTHLIKTRGQQVTLRCSSQSGHNTVSWYQQALGQGPQFIFQYYREEENGRGNFPPRFSGLQFPNYSSELNVNALELDDSALYLCAASFFSGTGRGYTFGSGTRLTVV.

The gene calls are TRBV5-1 and TRBJ2-3, with a weak D call TRBD1 (5 bases). The CDR3 contains 14 residues. The ends were cut back, 3 bases at V and 4 bases at J, with 12 bases in the middle. CDR1 SGHRS and CDR2 YFSETQ come from the germline V gene. The CDR3 nucleotides read TGCGCCAGCAGCTCCTCCCCAGGGCCAGATACGCAGTATTTT. Translated, it gives CASSSSPGPDTQYF.

This chain uses TRBV2 with TRBJ1-6; possible D gene TRBD1, 5 bases. CDR3 length equals 14 residues. Trimming took off 6 bases at V and 10 bases at J, with 16 bases between the two ends. Germline V CDR1 and CDR2: SNHLY, FYNNEI. The CDR3 coding sequence is TGTGCCAGCAGCATAGTTGAGACAGAATCACCCCTCCACTTT. The encoded protein is CASSIVETESPLHF.

The chain uses TRBV9 and TRBJ2-1; 11 bases map to TRBD2. Germline V gene data show CDR1 as SGDLS and CDR2 as YYNGEE. After removal of 4 bases from V and 0 bases from J, the junction contained 15 bases not matched to a gene. The CDR3 has 20 residues. The CDR3, as DNA: TGTGCCAGCAGCCCCAGGGTTAGCGGGGGGGCGATTAGCTCCTACAATGAGCAGTTCTTC. This codes for CASSPRVSGGAISSYNEQFF. Based on the CDR3 plus reference TRBV9 and TRBJ2-1, the full variable domain is DSGVTQTPKHLITATGQRVTLRCSPRSGDLSVYWYQQSLDQGLQFLIQYYNGEERAKGNILERFSAQQFPDLHSELNLSSLELGDSALYFCASSPRVSGGAISSYNEQFFGPGTRLTVL.

V is TRBV6-6 and J is TRBJ1-2, with 8 nucleotides matching TRBD1. Germline V CDR1 and CDR2: MNHNY, SVGAGI (reference sequence). The ends lost 5 bases at V and 1 base at J; junction bases unmatched: 6. This CDR3 region has 15 residues. In DNA form, the CDR3 reads TGTGCCAGCAGTCGGGACAGGATAGTTAACTATGGCTACACCTTC. Its protein product is CASSRDRIVNYGYTF.

CDR3 amino acids: CAISGSLRSENRSSYEQYF. Here the CDR3 DNA reads TGTGCCATCAGTGGGTCTCTCAGATCGGAAAACAGAAGCTCCTACGAGCAGTACTTC. The rearrangement uses TRBV10-3 and TRBJ2-7; D is unresolved. V lost 4 bases to trimming and J lost 0 bases, with 25 bases between them. The CDR3 length is 19 residues. The germline V gene has CDR1 ENHRY and CDR2 SYGVKD.

The CDR3 DNA follows: TGCGCCAGCATTAACCAGCGGGGGTCTTACGAGCAGTACTTC. Residues: CASINQRGSYEQYF. The chain employs TRBV10-2 and TRBJ2-7; 8 nucleotides agree with TRBD2. Germline CDR1 reads WSHSY; CDR2 reads SAAADI. J gave up 4 bases and V 7 bases, and 9 bases lay outside the gene matches. This CDR3 region has 14 residues.

The rearrangement links TRBV6-5 to TRBJ2-5; 9 bases match TRBD1. The DNA end lines up better with TRBJ2-7; the J call may be wrong. This CDR3 has 14 residues. Germline lookup yields CDR1 MNHEY and CDR2 SVGAGI. CDR3 DNA sequence: TGTGCCAGCAGAGTCCACAGGGGGCACTACGAGCAGTACTTC. It codes for CASRVHRGHYEQYF.

Only one count was recorded for this clone. The gene calls are TRBV10-1 and TRBJ2-3, with D maybe TRBD1 (6 bases). Trimming shortened V by 2 bases and J by 6 bases, and 12 bases separated the two germline ends. In germline, CDR1 is WNHNN, CDR2 SYGVQD (reference sequence). The CDR3 length is 14 residues. For the CDR3, the DNA is TGCGCCAGCAGTGAGAATAAGGGGGTGGATACGCAGTATTTT. Its protein is CASSENKGVDTQYF.

The chain links TRBV7-2 to TRBJ2-2; perhaps TRBD2 as D (6 bases). Germline values: CDR1 SGHTA, CDR2 FQGNSA. Trimming took off 2 bases at V and 0 bases at J, with 7 bases between the two ends. The CDR3 is 15 residues long. The CDR3 DNA is TGTGCCAGCAGCTTAAAGCGGGCGAACACCGGGGAGCTGTTTTTT. Translated, it gives CASSLKRANTGELFF.

The chain recombines TRBV25-1 with TRBJ1-1; D not resolved. The germline V and J ends were trimmed by 2 bases and 1 base, with 8 bases remaining between them. The germline CDR1 and CDR2 sequences are MGHDK and SYGVNS. The CDR3 runs 14 residues. The DNA of the CDR3 is TGTGCCAGCAGTGAAAATATGGCGAACACTGAAGCTTTCTTT. It yields the protein CASSENMANTEAFF.